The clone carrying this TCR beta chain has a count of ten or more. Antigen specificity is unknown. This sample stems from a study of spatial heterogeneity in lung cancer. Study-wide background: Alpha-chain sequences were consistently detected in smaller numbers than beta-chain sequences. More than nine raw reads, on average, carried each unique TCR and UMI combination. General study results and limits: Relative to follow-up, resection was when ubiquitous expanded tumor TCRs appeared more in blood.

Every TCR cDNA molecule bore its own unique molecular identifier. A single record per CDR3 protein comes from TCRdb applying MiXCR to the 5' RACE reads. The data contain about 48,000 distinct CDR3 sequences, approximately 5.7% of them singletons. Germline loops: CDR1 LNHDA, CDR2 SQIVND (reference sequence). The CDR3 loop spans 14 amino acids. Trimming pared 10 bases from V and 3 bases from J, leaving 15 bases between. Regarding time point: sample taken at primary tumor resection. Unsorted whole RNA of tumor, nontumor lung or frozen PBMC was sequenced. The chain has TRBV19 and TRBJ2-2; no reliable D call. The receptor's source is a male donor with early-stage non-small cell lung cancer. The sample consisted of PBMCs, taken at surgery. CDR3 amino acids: CATRTTRDTGELFF. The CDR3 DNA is TGTGCCACCAGGACGACTCGGGACACCGGGGAGCTGTTTTTT.